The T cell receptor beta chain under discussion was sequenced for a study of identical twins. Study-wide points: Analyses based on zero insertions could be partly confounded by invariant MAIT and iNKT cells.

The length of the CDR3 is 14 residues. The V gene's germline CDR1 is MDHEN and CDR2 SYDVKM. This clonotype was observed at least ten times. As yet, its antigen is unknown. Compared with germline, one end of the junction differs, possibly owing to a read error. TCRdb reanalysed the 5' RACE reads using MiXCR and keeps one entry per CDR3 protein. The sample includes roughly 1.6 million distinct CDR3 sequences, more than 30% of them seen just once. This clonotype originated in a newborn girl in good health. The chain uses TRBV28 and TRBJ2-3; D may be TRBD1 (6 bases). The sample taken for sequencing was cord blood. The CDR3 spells CASSVGQYTDTQYF. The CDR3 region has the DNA TGCGCCAGCAGCGTGGGACAATACACAGATACGCAGTATTTT.